A selection of T cell receptor beta chains follows, all from one sample in a study of control samples from healthy donors and cancer patients. Produced via immunoSEQ multiplex PCR; TCRdb's table is partial and in-frame only. In the table there are 40,000 to 50,000 clones, around 94% of which are singletons. The specimen sequenced was blood. The receptors here all came from a man between 60 and 75 years old in good health. Each CDR3 is given with its conserved first and last residue. Fields, in order: V gene, D gene, J gene, clone size, CDR3 DNA, CDR3 protein. The D gene is left open where the match is weak. A clone size is listed for some rows: how often the clone was seen (once, few, many), or a class if it is expanded.

TRBV29-1	-	TRBJ1-1	-	TGCAGCGTTGAAGAGGGGGGGGTACTAACACACTCTGAAGCTTTCTTT	CSVEEGGVLTHSEAFF
TRBV19	-	TRBJ1-5	-	TGTGCCAGTAGTATACTGTATAGCAATCAGCCCCAGCATTTT	CASSILYSNQPQHF
TRBV24-1	TRBD1	TRBJ1-4	-	TGTGCCACCTCCTCCGGGACAGGGTCTGGTGAAAAACTGTTTTTT	CATSSGTGSGEKLFF
TRBV29-1	-	TRBJ1-1	-	TGCAGCGTTGTCTTCATGAACACTGAAGCTTTCTTT	CSVVFMNTEAFF
TRBV5-8	-	TRBJ2-5	-	TGTGCCAGCAGCCGGGGGCGGACAATCGGCCAAGAGACCCAGTACTTC	CASSRGRTIGQETQYF
TRBV9	-	TRBJ2-3	-	TGTGCCAGCAGCGTAGGGCTAGTGCTCACAGATACGCAGTATTTT	CASSVGLVLTDTQYF
TRBV7-9	TRBD1	TRBJ2-7	-	TGTGCCAGCAGCAACTTTGGGACAGGGGTAGCCTACGAGCAGTACTTC	CASSNFGTGVAYEQYF
TRBV6-2/TRBV6-3	TRBD2	TRBJ2-5	-	TGTGCCAGCAGTTACTCGGCCAGCGGGAATGGTGAGACCCAGTACTTC	CASSYSASGNGETQYF
TRBV9	-	TRBJ1-2	-	TGTGCCAGCAGCCCAATCTCCGGCCCGGGCACCTTC	CASSPISGPGTF
TRBV19	-	TRBJ1-5	few	TGTGCCAGTAGTATAGTCACAGGTCAGCCCCAGCATTTT	CASSIVTGQPQHF
TRBV20-1	TRBD2	TRBJ2-3	-	TGCAGTGCTAGTGCTGGCGGGAGCCTCACAGATACGCAGTATTTT	CSASAGGSLTDTQYF
TRBV5-6	-	TRBJ2-1	-	TGTGCCAGCATCCTGGACAGTTTTCCCCTCCATGAGCAGTTCTTC	CASILDSFPLHEQFF
TRBV28	-	TRBJ1-2	-	TGTGCCAGCAGTTTGTCTCAATCCAACTATGGCTACACCTTC	CASSLSQSNYGYTF
TRBV18	TRBD1	TRBJ1-2	-	TGTGCCAGCTCATCCGACAGGGACTTTGGCTACACCTTC	CASSSDRDFGYTF
TRBV27	TRBD1	TRBJ2-1	-	TGTGCCAGCAGTCCAATAGGACAGGGAGGACACAATGAGCAGTTCTTC	CASSPIGQGGHNEQFF
TRBV24-1	-	TRBJ2-4	-	TGTGCCACTCAGGAGGGTGGACAGACGAAAAACATTCAGTACTTC	CATQEGGQTKNIQYF
TRBV2	TRBD2	TRBJ2-1	-	TGTGCCAGCAGTGACGGACTAGCGGGAGGTTATGAGCAGTTCTTC	CASSDGLAGGYEQFF
TRBV7-3	-	TRBJ2-5	-	TGTGCCAGCAGCTTAGGGGGACCCCTCCAAGAGACCCAGTACTTC	CASSLGGPLQETQYF
TRBV18	TRBD2	TRBJ2-1	-	TGTGCCAGCACTCTAGCGGGTCTGGGGAATGAGCAGTTCTTC	CASTLAGLGNEQFF
TRBV29-1	TRBD1	TRBJ1-4	-	TGCAGCGCAGGGGGAAATGAAAAACTGTTTTTT	CSAGGNEKLFF
TRBV29-1	-	TRBJ1-1	-	TGCAGCGTTGAAGAGCTTGGGACTGAAGCTTTCTTT	CSVEELGTEAFF
TRBV2	-	TRBJ2-7	-	TGTGCCAGCAAGAAGGACGCGGGGTCCTACGAGCAGTACTTC	CASKKDAGSYEQYF
TRBV13	TRBD2	TRBJ2-3	-	TGTGCCAGCAGCTCTCCCTCTAGCGGGAGATTCTCAGATACGCAGTATTTT	CASSSPSSGRFSDTQYF
TRBV19	TRBD2	TRBJ2-1	-	TGTGCCAGTAGTCCCATGGGAGTAGCGGGAGGAGGTAATGAGCAGTTCTTC	CASSPMGVAGGGNEQFF
TRBV27	TRBD1	TRBJ2-7	-	TGTGCCAGCAGTTACGGGACAGGGTTCTACGAGCAGTACTTC	CASSYGTGFYEQYF
TRBV9	-	TRBJ2-3	-	TGTGCCAGCAGCGTAGGACGGGGCACAGATACGCAGTATTTT	CASSVGRGTDTQYF
TRBV2	TRBD2	TRBJ2-7	-	TGTGCCAGCACGCCTTGGACTAGCGGACAGAGCTCCTACGAGCAGTACTTC	CASTPWTSGQSSYEQYF
TRBV5-1	-	TRBJ2-1	-	TGCGCCAGCAGCTGGGTTGCCCGGGAGGGGGCAGATGAGCAGTTCTTC	CASSWVAREGADEQFF
TRBV5-4	-	TRBJ2-5	-	TGTGCCAGCAGTTTAACGTACCAAGAGACCCAGTACTTC	CASSLTYQETQYF
TRBV25-1	TRBD1	TRBJ1-1	-	TGTGCCAGCAGTGCTGTCCCGGGACAGGGCGCCACTGAAGCTTTCTTT	CASSAVPGQGATEAFF
TRBV6-5	TRBD1	TRBJ1-2	-	TGTGCCAGCAGTCTTACCCACAGGGGCGCTGGCTACACCTTC	CASSLTHRGAGYTF
TRBV7-8	TRBD1	TRBJ1-3	-	TGTGCCAGCAGCTCGACAGGGGCTGGAAACACCATATATTTT	CASSSTGAGNTIYF
TRBV7-9	-	TRBJ1-2	-	TGTGCCAGCAGCTTATGGGGAGGTGGCTACACCTTC	CASSLWGGGYTF
TRBV7-9	-	TRBJ1-6	-	TGTGCCAGCAGCTTAGACCGCCTACCGAATTCACCCCTCCACTTT	CASSLDRLPNSPLHF
TRBV27	TRBD1	TRBJ1-3	-	TGTGCCAGCAGTTTCCCAGGACAGGGGGCTTTATTCTCTGGAAACACCATATATTTT	CASSFPGQGALFSGNTIYF
TRBV7-8	-	TRBJ1-5	-	TGTGCCAGCAGCTTAGCGGCAGAAAGAGGATTTTGGAATCAGCCCCAGCATTTT	CASSLAAERGFWNQPQHF
TRBV7-9	TRBD2	TRBJ2-7	-	TGTGCCAGCAGCTTAGGGGGACTAGCGGGACACGAGCAGTACTTC	CASSLGGLAGHEQYF
TRBV7-9	TRBD2	TRBJ2-7	-	TGTGCCAGCATCCATCAGGGCGGGGGGGCCTACGAGCAGTACTTC	CASIHQGGGAYEQYF
TRBV14	-	TRBJ1-1	-	TGTGCCAGCAGTCAAGATGTAGCGGGGGTCGCTGAAGCTTTCTTT	CASSQDVAGVAEAFF
TRBV2	TRBD1	TRBJ1-5	-	TGTGCCAGCAGAGGGGACAGGGGTAATCAGCCCCAGCATTTT	CASRGDRGNQPQHF
TRBV2	-	TRBJ1-1	-	TGTGCCAGCAGTGACGGGCAGGGGAACACTGAAGCTTTCTTT	CASSDGQGNTEAFF
TRBV6-1	-	TRBJ1-2	-	TGTGCCAGCAGTGGGGGCCGACCTACACAGGGCTTCTATGGCTACACCTTC	CASSGGRPTQGFYGYTF
TRBV19	-	TRBJ1-3	-	TGTGCCAGTAGTATCGGGGGCAGCTCTGGAAACACCATATATTTT	CASSIGGSSGNTIYF
TRBV11-1	TRBD2	TRBJ2-7	-	TGTGCCAGCAGCTTTACTAGCGCTCAATACTCCTACGAGCAGTACTTC	CASSFTSAQYSYEQYF
TRBV7-2	TRBD2	TRBJ2-3	-	TGTGCCAGCAGCTTAGCACGGGGACTAACAGATACGCAGTATTTT	CASSLARGLTDTQYF
TRBV3-1/TRBV3-2	-	TRBJ1-4	-	TGTGCCAGCAGCCAAGACCTCGTTCGCAATGAAAAACTGTTTTTT	CASSQDLVRNEKLFF
TRBV24-1	TRBD1	TRBJ2-1	-	TGTGCCACCAGTGACAGTCCCGGGACAGGGGGCAGTCCCTACAATGAGCAGTTCTTC	CATSDSPGTGGSPYNEQFF
TRBV9	-	TRBJ2-7	once	TGTGCCAGCAGCGTAGGGACGGCCAGCTCCTACGAGCAGTACTTC	CASSVGTASSYEQYF
TRBV5-1	-	TRBJ2-2	-	TGCGCCAGCAGCTTAACGAACACCGGGGAGCTGTTTTTT	CASSLTNTGELFF
TRBV2	TRBD1	TRBJ1-4	-	TGTGCCAGCAGTGAGGGGACAGTACGGGGTAATGAAAAACTGTTTTTT	CASSEGTVRGNEKLFF
TRBV18	-	TRBJ2-5	-	TGTGCCAGCTCACCACCGAGAGGGAGAAACCAAGAGACCCAGTACTTC	CASSPPRGRNQETQYF
TRBV5-4	-	TRBJ1-2	few	TGTGCCAGCGACGGAGATGGGGGCAGTCACTATGGCTACACCTTC	CASDGDGGSHYGYTF